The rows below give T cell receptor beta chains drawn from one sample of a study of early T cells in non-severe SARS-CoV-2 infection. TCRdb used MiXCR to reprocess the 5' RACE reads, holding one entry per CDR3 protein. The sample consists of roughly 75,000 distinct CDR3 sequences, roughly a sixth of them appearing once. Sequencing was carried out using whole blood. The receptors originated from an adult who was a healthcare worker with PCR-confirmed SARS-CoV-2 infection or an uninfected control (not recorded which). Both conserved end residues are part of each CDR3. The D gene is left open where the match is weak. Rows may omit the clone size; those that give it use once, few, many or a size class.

cdr3_nt: TGCGCCAGCAGCCCGCGACAGGGAAGTGGAACTGAAGCTTTCTTT
cdr3_aa: CASSPRQGSGTEAFF
v_call: TRBV5-1
j_call: TRBJ1-1
d_call: TRBD1
clone_size: few

cdr3_nt: TGTGCCAGCAGTGTTCAGACCATCGCGAACACCGGGGAGCTGTTTTTT
cdr3_aa: CASSVQTIANTGELFF
v_call: TRBV6-1
j_call: TRBJ2-2
d_call: .
clone_size: .

cdr3_nt: TGCAGCGTTGCAGGGCCCGACCAGCCCCAGCATTTT
cdr3_aa: CSVAGPDQPQHF
v_call: TRBV29-1
j_call: TRBJ1-5
d_call: .
clone_size: few

cdr3_nt: TGCGCCAGCAGCTTCCAGGCCGCCGGGGAGCTGTTTTTT
cdr3_aa: CASSFQAAGELFF
v_call: TRBV5-1
j_call: TRBJ2-2
d_call: .
clone_size: .

cdr3_nt: TGCAGTGCTAGAGATAGCGCGCGGAGTTCCTACAATGAGCAGTTCTTC
cdr3_aa: CSARDSARSSYNEQFF
v_call: TRBV20-1
j_call: TRBJ2-1
d_call: .
clone_size: few

cdr3_nt: TGTGCCAGCAGTGAAGCGCTTTTGGGTGCCACCTACGAGCAGTACTTC
cdr3_aa: CASSEALLGATYEQYF
v_call: TRBV2
j_call: TRBJ2-7
d_call: .
clone_size: few

cdr3_nt: TGCGCCAGCAGCTCCGGACTAGCGGGAGCCCACGAGCAGTACTTC
cdr3_aa: CASSSGLAGAHEQYF
v_call: TRBV5-1
j_call: TRBJ2-7
d_call: TRBD2
clone_size: .

cdr3_nt: TGTGCCAGCAGCTTATTTCCCGGTAATGAGCAGTTCTTC
cdr3_aa: CASSLFPGNEQFF
v_call: TRBV11-2
j_call: TRBJ2-1
d_call: .
clone_size: few

cdr3_nt: TGTGCCAGCAGCTTGGTAGGGGGCGACGAGCAGTACTTC
cdr3_aa: CASSLVGGDEQYF
v_call: TRBV7-2
j_call: TRBJ2-7
d_call: TRBD1
clone_size: .

cdr3_nt: TGTGCCAGCAGCCGGGACAGACGGGTTACTGAAGCTTTCTTT
cdr3_aa: CASSRDRRVTEAFF
v_call: TRBV5-6
j_call: TRBJ1-1
d_call: TRBD1
clone_size: .

cdr3_nt: TGCGCCACCCGGATAGGCCAAGAGACCCAGTACTTC
cdr3_aa: CATRIGQETQYF
v_call: TRBV10-2
j_call: TRBJ2-5
d_call: .
clone_size: .

cdr3_nt: TGTGCCAGCAGCCAAATCCAGGCTTCAGGCCTGACTAATGAAAAACTGTTTTTT
cdr3_aa: CASSQIQASGLTNEKLFF
v_call: TRBV3-1
j_call: TRBJ1-4
d_call: .
clone_size: many

cdr3_nt: TGTGCCAGCAGCCCCCTTTACACCGGGGAGCTGTTTTTT
cdr3_aa: CASSPLYTGELFF
v_call: TRBV3-1
j_call: TRBJ2-2
d_call: .
clone_size: .

cdr3_nt: TGTGCCAGCAGCGTAGGTGGACAGCAAGAGACCCAGTACTTC
cdr3_aa: CASSVGGQQETQYF
v_call: TRBV9
j_call: TRBJ2-5
d_call: .
clone_size: few

cdr3_nt: TGCAGCGTTGACAGCTTCTACAATGAGCAGTTCTTC
cdr3_aa: CSVDSFYNEQFF
v_call: TRBV29-1
j_call: TRBJ2-1
d_call: .
clone_size: .

cdr3_nt: TGTGCCAGCAGCCCGGGACAGGTCTACGAGCAGTACTTC
cdr3_aa: CASSPGQVYEQYF
v_call: TRBV5-6
j_call: TRBJ2-7
d_call: TRBD1
clone_size: .

cdr3_nt: TGCGCCAGCAGCCCCCGGGACTCGGATTCCTACAATGAGCAGTTCTTC
cdr3_aa: CASSPRDSDSYNEQFF
v_call: TRBV5-1
j_call: TRBJ2-1
d_call: .
clone_size: .

cdr3_nt: TGTGCCAGCACCGTTGCGGGGGGACCCCAAGAGACCCAGTACTTC
cdr3_aa: CASTVAGGPQETQYF
v_call: TRBV28
j_call: TRBJ2-5
d_call: TRBD2
clone_size: few

cdr3_nt: TGTGCCTGGAGTGTACTAGCGGACATTAACTACACCTTC
cdr3_aa: CAWSVLADINYTF
v_call: TRBV30
j_call: TRBJ1-2
d_call: .
clone_size: many

cdr3_nt: TGCAGTGCTAGAGGAGTCCTGACAGGTCATGGCTACACCTTC
cdr3_aa: CSARGVLTGHGYTF
v_call: TRBV20-1
j_call: TRBJ1-2
d_call: .
clone_size: .

cdr3_nt: TGTGCCAGCAGCAAGGGTTTGAGCAATCAGCCCCAGCATTTT
cdr3_aa: CASSKGLSNQPQHF
v_call: TRBV3-1
j_call: TRBJ1-5
d_call: .
clone_size: .

cdr3_nt: TGCGCCAGCACCCCCATGTCGACAGGGACAATGAACACTGAAGCTTTCTTT
cdr3_aa: CASTPMSTGTMNTEAFF
v_call: TRBV5-1
j_call: TRBJ1-1
d_call: TRBD1
clone_size: few

cdr3_nt: TGTGCCACAAAGGGGGCCGGGGCCAAGAACTATGGCTACACCTTC
cdr3_aa: CATKGAGAKNYGYTF
v_call: TRBV2
j_call: TRBJ1-2
d_call: TRBD1
clone_size: .

cdr3_nt: TGTGCCAGCAGGCGCAGCGGGGGAACCTACGAGCAGTACTTC
cdr3_aa: CASRRSGGTYEQYF
v_call: TRBV28
j_call: TRBJ2-7
d_call: TRBD2
clone_size: few

cdr3_nt: TGCAGTGCTAGAGGGTTGGGGAGGGCTGAAGCTTTCTTT
cdr3_aa: CSARGLGRAEAFF
v_call: TRBV20-1
j_call: TRBJ1-1
d_call: .
clone_size: .

cdr3_nt: TGTGCCAGCAGCTTCGACCCCACAGGCAACGGGGAGCTGTTTTTT
cdr3_aa: CASSFDPTGNGELFF
v_call: TRBV5-4
j_call: TRBJ2-2
d_call: .
clone_size: .

cdr3_nt: TGCAGTGCGTATCAAGCGGGAAGGGCCGTCGAGCAGTACTTC
cdr3_aa: CSAYQAGRAVEQYF
v_call: TRBV20-1
j_call: TRBJ2-7
d_call: TRBD2
clone_size: few

cdr3_nt: TGTGCCAGCAGCTTAGTGGTTCCTAGCGGGGCATACAATGAGCAGTTCTTC
cdr3_aa: CASSLVVPSGAYNEQFF
v_call: TRBV11-2
j_call: TRBJ2-1
d_call: TRBD2
clone_size: many

cdr3_nt: TGTGCCAGCAGCCATATAGCAACTAATGAAAAACTGTTTTTT
cdr3_aa: CASSHIATNEKLFF
v_call: TRBV27
j_call: TRBJ1-4
d_call: .
clone_size: few

cdr3_nt: TGTGCCAGCAGTCCCCTGGGAGGCGGGACCCAAGAGACCCAGTACTTC
cdr3_aa: CASSPLGGGTQETQYF
v_call: TRBV27
j_call: TRBJ2-5
d_call: .
clone_size: few

cdr3_nt: TGTGCCAGCAGTTTAGGTCAGGGGCGAGGCAATCAGCCCCAGCATTTT
cdr3_aa: CASSLGQGRGNQPQHF
v_call: TRBV12-3/TRBV12-4
j_call: TRBJ1-5
d_call: .
clone_size: .

cdr3_nt: TGTGCCAGCCTAGGGGGTCTAGGGGCCGTGAACACTGAAGCTTTCTTT
cdr3_aa: CASLGGLGAVNTEAFF
v_call: TRBV12-3/TRBV12-4
j_call: TRBJ1-1
d_call: .
clone_size: few

cdr3_nt: TGTGCCAGCTCACCCGACAGACCGGTCTCTGGAAACACCATATATTTT
cdr3_aa: CASSPDRPVSGNTIYF
v_call: TRBV18
j_call: TRBJ1-3
d_call: .
clone_size: few

cdr3_nt: TGTGCCTGGAGGCTGACAGGGAATGGAAACACCATATATTTT
cdr3_aa: CAWRLTGNGNTIYF
v_call: TRBV30
j_call: TRBJ1-3
d_call: TRBD1
clone_size: .

cdr3_nt: TGCGCCAGCAGCTTGGGGTCCGGGGGATTGAACACTGAAGCTTTCTTT
cdr3_aa: CASSLGSGGLNTEAFF
v_call: TRBV5-1
j_call: TRBJ1-1
d_call: .
clone_size: .

cdr3_nt: TGTGCCAGCAGCTTAGGGACAGGGATAACAGATACGCAGTATTTT
cdr3_aa: CASSLGTGITDTQYF
v_call: TRBV7-6
j_call: TRBJ2-3
d_call: TRBD1
clone_size: few

cdr3_nt: TGTGCCAGCTCCCGCGCAGATGGGCAGCCCCAGCATTTT
cdr3_aa: CASSRADGQPQHF
v_call: TRBV18
j_call: TRBJ1-5
d_call: .
clone_size: many

cdr3_nt: TGTGCCAGCAGCAAAGACCAGGACGCCACCTACGAGCAGTACTTC
cdr3_aa: CASSKDQDATYEQYF
v_call: TRBV6-1
j_call: TRBJ2-7
d_call: .
clone_size: .

cdr3_nt: TGCAGTGCTAGGCCTCCTTCCCAATGCGGCGAGCAGTACTTC
cdr3_aa: CSARPPSQCGEQYF
v_call: TRBV20-1
j_call: TRBJ2-7
d_call: .
clone_size: once

cdr3_nt: TGTGCCAGCAGCCTAAGGGAGTTAGGGGGCTACACCTTC
cdr3_aa: CASSLRELGGYTF
v_call: TRBV11-2
j_call: TRBJ1-2
d_call: .
clone_size: .

cdr3_nt: TGCAGTACAAAGAACACTGAAGCTTTCTTT
cdr3_aa: CSTKNTEAFF
v_call: TRBV29-1
j_call: TRBJ1-1
d_call: .
clone_size: .

cdr3_nt: TGTGCCAGCAGCCAAAGGGTTCAGTACAATGAGCAGTTCTTC
cdr3_aa: CASSQRVQYNEQFF
v_call: TRBV16
j_call: TRBJ2-1
d_call: .
clone_size: .

cdr3_nt: TGCAGTGCTATGACTACCGGGAAAAGAGGGGATACGCAGTATTTT
cdr3_aa: CSAMTTGKRGDTQYF
v_call: TRBV20-1
j_call: TRBJ2-3
d_call: .
clone_size: many

cdr3_nt: TGTGCCAGCAGGGGTCCTCTCTCCAGGGAGTTCTTC
cdr3_aa: CASRGPLSREFF
v_call: TRBV28
j_call: TRBJ2-1
d_call: .
clone_size: few

cdr3_nt: TGCAGCGTTTCCGGGACAGGGGGCACCGGGGAGCTGTTTTTT
cdr3_aa: CSVSGTGGTGELFF
v_call: TRBV29-1
j_call: TRBJ2-2
d_call: TRBD1
clone_size: .

cdr3_nt: TGTGCCACAGCCCCCCCGATTTGGGGAGAGGAGCAGTACTTC
cdr3_aa: CATAPPIWGEEQYF
v_call: TRBV10-3
j_call: TRBJ2-7
d_call: .
clone_size: .

cdr3_nt: TGTGCCAGCATTCGACAGGGTGTGCAGTACTTC
cdr3_aa: CASIRQGVQYF
v_call: TRBV25-1
j_call: TRBJ2-7
d_call: TRBD1
clone_size: .

cdr3_nt: TGTGCCAGCAGTTACCCGGACGGCCGGCAGCCCCAGCATTTT
cdr3_aa: CASSYPDGRQPQHF
v_call: TRBV6-6
j_call: TRBJ1-5
d_call: .
clone_size: .

cdr3_nt: TGTGCCAGCAGCCGACAGGGGAGGGACACTGAAGCTTTCTTT
cdr3_aa: CASSRQGRDTEAFF
v_call: TRBV2
j_call: TRBJ1-1
d_call: TRBD1
clone_size: .

cdr3_nt: TGTGCCGCGCGGGGGGGCCCGACAGATACGCAGTATTTT
cdr3_aa: CAARGGPTDTQYF
v_call: TRBV10-3
j_call: TRBJ2-3
d_call: TRBD2
clone_size: few

cdr3_nt: TGTGCCAGCAGGATGGGGGGACCTAGCACAGATACGCAGTATTTT
cdr3_aa: CASRMGGPSTDTQYF
v_call: TRBV2
j_call: TRBJ2-3
d_call: .
clone_size: .